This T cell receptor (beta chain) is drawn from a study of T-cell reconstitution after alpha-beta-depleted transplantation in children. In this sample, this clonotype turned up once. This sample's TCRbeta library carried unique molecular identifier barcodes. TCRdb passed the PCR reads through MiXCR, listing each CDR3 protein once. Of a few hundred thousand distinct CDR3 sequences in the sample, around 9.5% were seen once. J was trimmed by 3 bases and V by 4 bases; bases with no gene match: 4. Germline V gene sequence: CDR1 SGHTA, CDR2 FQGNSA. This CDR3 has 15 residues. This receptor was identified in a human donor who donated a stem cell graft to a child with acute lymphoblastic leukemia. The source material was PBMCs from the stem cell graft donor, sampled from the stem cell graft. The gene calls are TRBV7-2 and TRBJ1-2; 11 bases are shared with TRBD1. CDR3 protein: CASSSRTGGYYGYTF. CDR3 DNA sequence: TGTGCCAGCAGCTCCCGGACAGGGGGCTACTATGGCTACACCTTC.